The present entry profiles one T cell receptor beta chain with its context. This sample is part of a study of T cell changes during pregnancy in multiple sclerosis. The germline gives CDR1 SGHTA, CDR2 FQGNSA. V dropped 5 bases and J dropped 1; count of bases not matched to a gene: 8. This CDR3 has 18 residues. Sequencing used immunoSEQ multiplex PCR; TCRdb keeps in-frame clones, though not all of them. This sample has tens of thousands of clones, with around 90% found just once. The rearrangement uses TRBV7-2 and TRBJ2-2; TRBD1 aligns across 12 bases. The sample in question was peripheral blood, obtained after pregnancy. This receptor was taken from a female donor in good health, enrolled as a control in a pregnancy study. The CDR3 spells CASSTGDRGRGNTGELFF. The DNA for the CDR3 is TGTGCCAGCAGCACGGGGGACAGGGGGCGCGGGAACACCGGGGAGCTGTTTTTT.